This entry concerns a single T cell receptor (beta chain). Its target is not known. The sample originates from a study of blood T cells in healthy people across ages. Overall study findings and caveats: The study could not conclusively compare naive and antigen-experienced cells, given its unsorted PBMCs. Donors of long life had a larger count of naive CD4+ cells and greater diversity than aged donors.

Germline CDR1 is DFQATT and CDR2 is SNEGSKA (reference sequence). This CDR3 comprises 13 residues. The donors, aged roughly 6 to 95, were healthy Caucasians from Russia. Ten milliliters was the volume of peripheral blood drawn from each donor. A second PCR of about 7 to 12 cycles used a sample-barcoded 5' primer and a J-beta primer mix. TCRdb recomputed calls from the 5' RACE reads with MiXCR, one row per CDR3 protein. The sample has approximately 1.5 million distinct CDR3 sequences; about 32% are singletons. This TCR derives from a woman aged 25-40 years in good health. This chain connects TRBV20-1 to TRBJ2-1; D gene unclear. Sequencing used blood. The CDR3 spells CGGRLVSYNEQFF. The CDR3 coding sequence is TGCGGTGGACGACTGGTTTCCTACAATGAGCAGTTCTTC.